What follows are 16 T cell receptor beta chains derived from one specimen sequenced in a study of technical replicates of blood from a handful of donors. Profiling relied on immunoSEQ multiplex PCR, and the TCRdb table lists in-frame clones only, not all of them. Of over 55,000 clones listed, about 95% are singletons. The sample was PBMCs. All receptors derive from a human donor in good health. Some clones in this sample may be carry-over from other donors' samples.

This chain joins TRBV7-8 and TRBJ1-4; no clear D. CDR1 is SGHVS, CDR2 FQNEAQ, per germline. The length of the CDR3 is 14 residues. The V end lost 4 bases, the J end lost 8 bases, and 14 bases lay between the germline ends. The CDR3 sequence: CASSYRGISEKLFF. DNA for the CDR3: TGTGCCAGCAGCTACCGGGGTATATCGGAAAAACTGTTTTTT. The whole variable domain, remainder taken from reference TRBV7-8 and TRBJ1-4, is GAGVSQSPRYKVAKRGQDVALRCDPISGHVSLFWYQQALGQGPEFLTYFQNEAQLDKSGLPSDRFFAERPEGSVSTLKIQRTQQEDSAVYLCASSYRGISEKLFFGSGTQLSVL.

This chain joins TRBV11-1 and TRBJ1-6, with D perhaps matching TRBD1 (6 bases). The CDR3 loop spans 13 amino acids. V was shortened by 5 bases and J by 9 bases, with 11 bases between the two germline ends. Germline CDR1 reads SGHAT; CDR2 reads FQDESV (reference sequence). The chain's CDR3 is CASSGRGRSPLHF. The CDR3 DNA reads TGTGCCAGCAGCGGCAGGGGTCGTTCACCCCTCCACTTT.

The CDR3 is CAWRSPGLGIQYF. CDR3 nucleotides: TGTGCCTGGAGAAGCCCGGGACTAGGAATTCAGTACTTC. The chain has TRBV30 and TRBJ2-4; 8 bases are shared with TRBD2. The CDR3 has 13 residues. The germline V gene encodes CDR1 GTSNPN and CDR2 SVGIG (reference sequence). V lost 3 bases and J lost 10; bases outside the gene matches: 8.

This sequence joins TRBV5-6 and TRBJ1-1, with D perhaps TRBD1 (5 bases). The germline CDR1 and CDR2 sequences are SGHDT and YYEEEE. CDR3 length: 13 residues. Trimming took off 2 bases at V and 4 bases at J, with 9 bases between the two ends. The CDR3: CASSFRGSTEAFF. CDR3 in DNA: TGTGCCAGCAGCTTTAGGGGTTCCACTGAAGCTTTCTTT. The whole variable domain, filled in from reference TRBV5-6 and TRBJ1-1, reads DAGVTQSPTHLIKTRGQQVTLRCSPKSGHDTVSWYQQALGQGPQFIFQYYEEEERQRGNFPDRFSGHQFPNYSSELNVNALLLGDSALYLCASSFRGSTEAFFGQGTRLTVV.

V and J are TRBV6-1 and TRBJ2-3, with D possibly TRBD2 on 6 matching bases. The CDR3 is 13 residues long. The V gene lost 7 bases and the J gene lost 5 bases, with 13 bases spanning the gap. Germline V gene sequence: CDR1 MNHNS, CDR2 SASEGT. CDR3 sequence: CASTQPGVDTQYF. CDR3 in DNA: TGTGCCAGCACCCAACCGGGGGTAGATACGCAGTATTTT.

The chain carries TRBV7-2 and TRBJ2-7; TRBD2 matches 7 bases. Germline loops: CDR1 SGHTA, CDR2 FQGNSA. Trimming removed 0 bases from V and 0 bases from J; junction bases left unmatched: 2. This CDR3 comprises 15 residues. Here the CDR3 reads CASSLAAGVSYEQYF. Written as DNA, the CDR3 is TGTGCCAGCAGCTTAGCGGCGGGGGTCTCCTACGAGCAGTACTTC.

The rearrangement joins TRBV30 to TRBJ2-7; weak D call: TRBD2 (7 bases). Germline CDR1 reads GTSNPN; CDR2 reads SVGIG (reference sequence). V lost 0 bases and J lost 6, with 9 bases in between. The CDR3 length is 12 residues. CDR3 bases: TGTGCCTGGAGTGTAGGGGGGGCCGAGCAGTACTTC. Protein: CAWSVGGAEQYF.

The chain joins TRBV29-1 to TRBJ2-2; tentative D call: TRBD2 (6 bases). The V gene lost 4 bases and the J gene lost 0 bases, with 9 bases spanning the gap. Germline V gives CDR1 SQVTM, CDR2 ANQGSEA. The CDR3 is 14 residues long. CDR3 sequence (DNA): TGCAGCGTTGCGGGAGTCGCGAACACCGGGGAGCTGTTTTTT. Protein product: CSVAGVANTGELFF.

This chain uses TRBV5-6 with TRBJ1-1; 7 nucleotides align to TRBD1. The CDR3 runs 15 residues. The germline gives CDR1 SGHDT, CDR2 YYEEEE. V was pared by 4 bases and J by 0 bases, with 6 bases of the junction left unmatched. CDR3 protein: CASSPFDRVNTEAFF. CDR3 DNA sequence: TGTGCCAGCAGCCCTTTCGACAGGGTGAACACTGAAGCTTTCTTT.

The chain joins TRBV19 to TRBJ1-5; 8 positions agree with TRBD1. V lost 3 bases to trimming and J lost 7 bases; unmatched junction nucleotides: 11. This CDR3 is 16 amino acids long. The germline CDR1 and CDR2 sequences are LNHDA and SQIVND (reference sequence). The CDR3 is CASSISAHRGWQPQHF. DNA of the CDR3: TGTGCCAGTAGTATCTCCGCCCACAGGGGGTGGCAGCCCCAGCATTTT.

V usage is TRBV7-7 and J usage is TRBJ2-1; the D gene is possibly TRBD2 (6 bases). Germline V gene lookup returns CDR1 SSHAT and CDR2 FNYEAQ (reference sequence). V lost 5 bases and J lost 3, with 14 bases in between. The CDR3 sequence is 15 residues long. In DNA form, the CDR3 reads TGTGCCAGCAGCCCTCAAGCCGGGAGCTACAATGAGCAGTTCTTC. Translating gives CASSPQAGSYNEQFF.

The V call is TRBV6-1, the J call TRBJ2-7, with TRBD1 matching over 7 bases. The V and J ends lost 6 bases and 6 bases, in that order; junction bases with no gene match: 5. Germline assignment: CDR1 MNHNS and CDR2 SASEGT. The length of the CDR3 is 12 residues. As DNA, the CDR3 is TGTGCCAGCAGGACAGGGTTCGGCGAGCAGTACTTC. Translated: CASRTGFGEQYF.

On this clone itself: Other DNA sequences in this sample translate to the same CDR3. This CDR3 is CASSQDLSYEQYF. Written as DNA, the CDR3 is TGCGCCAGCAGCCAAGATCTCTCCTACGAGCAGTACTTC. The chain couples TRBV4-3 to TRBJ2-7; no definite D call. Germline CDR1 and CDR2: LGHNA and YSLEER. Trimming stripped 0 bases from V and 0 bases from J, with 3 bases between. The length of the CDR3 is 13 residues.

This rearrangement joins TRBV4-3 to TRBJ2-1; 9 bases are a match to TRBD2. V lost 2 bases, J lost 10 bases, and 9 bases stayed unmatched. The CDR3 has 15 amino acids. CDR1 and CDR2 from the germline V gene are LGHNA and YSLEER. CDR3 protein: CASSQTSGPFIEQFF. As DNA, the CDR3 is TGCGCCAGCAGCCAAACTAGCGGGCCTTTTATAGAGCAGTTCTTC.

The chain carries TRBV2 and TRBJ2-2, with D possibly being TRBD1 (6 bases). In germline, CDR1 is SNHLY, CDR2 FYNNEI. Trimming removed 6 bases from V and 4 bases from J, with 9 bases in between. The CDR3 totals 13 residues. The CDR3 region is CASRRGGTGELFF. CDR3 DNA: TGTGCCAGCAGAAGAGGGGGCACCGGGGAGCTGTTTTTT.

CDR3 in DNA: TGTGCCTGGATGGGACAGATGAACACTGAAGCTTTCTTT. Its translation is CAWMGQMNTEAFF. The V call is TRBV30, the J call TRBJ1-1, with 7 bases that match TRBD1. The CDR3 sequence is 13 residues long. V gave up 4 bases and J gave up 0 bases; unmatched junction bases: 2. Looked up from germline, CDR1 is GTSNPN and CDR2 is SVGIG (reference sequence).